The entry below gives a single TCR beta chain sequence along with its context. Its antigen is not identified. The data stem from a study of cytomegalovirus exposure and HLA in healthy donors. Study-wide points: Testing in vitro showed a few CMV-associated chains specific for CMV antigens.

Donors likely had unrecorded immune exposures despite being nominally healthy when sampled. In the PCR, 60 Vbeta and 13 Jbeta primers were used. As originally analysed: In a later analysis, 80 million or so unique TCR beta chains included roughly 11 million shared by two or more donors. Generated by immunoSEQ multiplex PCR, the TCRdb table keeps only in-frame clones and is missing some. For V, J and clone size, that table is used; D and trimming come from the DNA. The top ten clones hold over 3.5% of a sample with roughly 120,000 clones, around 67% of them seen once. Trimming removed 1 base at V and 10 bases at J, with 10 bases between. There are 12 residues in the CDR3. The germline V gene has CDR1 SGHVS and CDR2 FQNEAQ.

The TCR comes from a woman in her thirties or forties in good health and CMV-seronegative. Sequences were obtained from PBMCs. This chain connects TRBV7-8 to TRBJ1-1, with D perhaps TRBD1 (5 bases). CDR3 loop: CASSLEWGGAFF. Written as DNA, the CDR3 is TGTGCCAGCAGCTTAGAATGGGGGGGAGCTTTCTTT.